Sequencing of this T cell receptor (beta chain) was carried out in a study of T cell repertoires in cytomegalovirus infection. The germline gives CDR1 SEHNR, CDR2 FQNEAQ (reference sequence). The ends lost 2 bases at V and 5 bases at J; junction bases unmatched: 20. The CDR3 is 21 residues long. This clonotype was counted between two and nine times. Antigen specificity is unknown. In TCRdb, the reads were re-called with MiXCR into one record per CDR3 protein. The sample yields hundreds of thousands of distinct CDR3 sequences, 40% to 50% seen once. This chain uses TRBV7-9 with TRBJ2-1; 11 nucleotides match TRBD2. This receptor was obtained from a human donor in good health (CMV status not recorded). Some clones in this sample may be carry-over from other donors' samples. The specimen comprised cultured PBMCs, sampled from culture after CMV antigen stimulation. DNA of the CDR3: TGTGCCAGCAGCTTAATGGTTGGGTCTCTAGCGGGAGGAGTCATGAACAATGAGCAGTTCTTC. This encodes CASSLMVGSLAGGVMNNEQFF.